The 20 T cell receptor beta chains below were found in one sample sequenced in a study of blood T cell repertoires in COVID-19. The data were produced by immunoSEQ multiplex PCR, yet TCRdb's version contains in-frame clones alone and is incomplete. This sample has 25,000 to 30,000 clones; around 81% occur once, and the top ten carry more than 65%. The sequenced sample consisted of peripheral blood. These receptors originate from a man between 65 and 79 years old with acute or convalescent COVID-19.

The chain employs TRBV18 and TRBJ1-3; D remains unclear. Trimming cost V 2 bases and J 0 bases, with 11 bases left between them. CDR1 and CDR2 from the germline V gene are KGHSH and LQKENI. The CDR3 is 16 residues long. CDR3: CASSPSPGFSGNTIYF. DNA for the CDR3: TGTGCCAGCTCACCATCCCCAGGTTTCTCTGGAAACACCATATATTTT.

The chain links TRBV5-1 to TRBJ1-4; D is uncertain. The germline V gene encodes CDR1 SGHRS and CDR2 YFSETQ. CDR3 size: 13 residues. Trimming pared 6 bases from V and 4 bases from J, leaving 10 bases between. The CDR3 spells CASNPGSNEKLFF. The CDR3 nucleotides are TGCGCCAGCAATCCGGGGAGTAATGAAAAACTGTTTTTT.

The chain couples TRBV2 to TRBJ1-5; the match to TRBD1 covers 9 bases. Looked up from germline, CDR1 is SNHLY and CDR2 is FYNNEI. The CDR3 runs to 16 residues. V was pared by 5 bases and J by 1 base, with 6 bases of the junction left unmatched. CDR3 protein: CASSRDRASSNQPQHF. In nucleotides, the CDR3 is TGTGCCAGCAGTCGGGACAGGGCCTCCAGCAATCAGCCCCAGCATTTT.

J is TRBJ1-1 and V is TRBV5-4; no reliable D call. The CDR3 loop spans 14 amino acids. Germline loops: CDR1 SGHNT, CDR2 YYREEE (reference sequence). Trimming removed 2 bases at V and 1 base at J, with 9 bases between. The CDR3 reads CASSFNSQNTEAFF. Here the CDR3 DNA reads TGTGCCAGCAGCTTTAACTCCCAGAACACTGAAGCTTTCTTT. The variable domain in full, completed from reference TRBV5-4 and TRBJ1-1, reads ETGVTQSPTHLIKTRGQQVTLRCSSQSGHNTVSWYQQALGQGPQFIFQYYREEENGRGNFPPRFSGLQFPNYSSELNVNALELDDSALYLCASSFNSQNTEAFFGQGTRLTVV.

Of note for this clone: It is unclear where the CDR3 begins or ends on the DNA, so no DNA is shown, and the CDR3 is as TCRdb lists it. The J gene is TRBJ2-3, the V gene TRBV1; the D call in the table, TRBD1, was not verified against the DNA. TRBV1 counts as a pseudogene. The CDR3 sequence runs 16 residues, both termini included. CDR3 region: CTSSQGVGQGIDTQYF.

The chain recombines TRBV7-9 with TRBJ2-3, with TRBD1 matching 8 bases. Trimming cost V 2 bases and J 2 bases; bases outside gene matches: 3. This CDR3 is built from 15 residues. Looked up from germline, CDR1 is SEHNR and CDR2 is FQNEAQ (reference sequence). In DNA form, the CDR3 reads TGTGCCAGCAGCTTAACAGGGGGACCCACAGATACGCAGTATTTT. Protein sequence: CASSLTGGPTDTQYF.

V is TRBV2 and J is TRBJ2-2; D is ambiguous. The germline CDR1 and CDR2 sequences are SNHLY and FYNNEI. This CDR3 is 14 amino acids long. V was clipped by 7 bases and J by 2 bases, with 11 bases between them. CDR3 DNA sequence: TGTGCCAGCACCGCGGAGAAAAACACCGGGGAGCTGTTTTTT. Protein sequence: CASTAEKNTGELFF.

The chain employs TRBV4-2 and TRBJ2-1; 8 positions match TRBD2. This CDR3 has 15 residues. Germline V gene data show CDR1 as LGHNA and CDR2 as YNFKEQ. V lost 0 bases and J lost 9; bases outside the gene matches: 7. CDR3 protein: CASSQEETSVGEQFF. The DNA for the CDR3 is TGTGCCAGCAGCCAAGAGGAGACTAGCGTCGGTGAGCAGTTCTTC.

J is TRBJ2-1 and V is TRBV19; no reliable D call. Germline CDR1 and CDR2: LNHDA and SQIVND (reference sequence). The CDR3 sequence is 16 residues long. Trimming removed 5 bases at V and 0 bases at J, with 14 bases between. Here the CDR3 reads CASSAMRRSSYNEQFF. CDR3 DNA: TGTGCCAGTAGTGCCATGCGGCGGAGCTCCTACAATGAGCAGTTCTTC. Together with reference TRBV19 and TRBJ2-1, the CDR3 gives the full variable domain: DGGITQSPKYLFRKEGQNVTLSCEQNLNHDAMYWYRQDPGQGLRLIYYSQIVNDFQKGDIAEGYSVSREKKESFPLTVTSAQKNPTAFYLCASSAMRRSSYNEQFFGPGTRLTVL.

This clone appeared once. The V gene is TRBV27, the J gene TRBJ2-5, with TRBD2 as a possible D gene (5 bases). The CDR3 runs 14 residues. V lost 1 base and J lost 5, with 11 bases in between. Germline V gene lookup returns CDR1 MNHEY and CDR2 SMNVEV (reference sequence). CDR3 sequence (DNA): TGTGCCAGCAGTTTATTTCGGGGTCTTGAGACCCAGTACTTC. It yields the protein CASSLFRGLETQYF.

This clone occurred once. This chain links TRBV6-5 with TRBJ2-5, with 7 bases aligning to TRBD1. CDR1 and CDR2 (germline): MNHEY, SVGAGI. The junction had 0 bases not matched to a gene; V was cut back by 6 bases and J by 2 bases. The CDR3 runs to 12 residues. CDR3 loop: CASSRGQETQYF. The CDR3 region has the DNA TGTGCCAGCAGCAGGGGGCAAGAGACCCAGTACTTC.

V usage is TRBV6-6 and J usage is TRBJ2-1; 11 bases line up with TRBD2. Germline CDR1 MNHNY, CDR2 SVGAGI (reference sequence). The CDR3 is 12 amino acids. V was pared by 7 bases and J by 15 bases, with 8 bases of the junction left unmatched. The CDR3 coding sequence is TGTGCCAGCACTCGGACTAGCGGGTCGCTGTTCTTC. It codes for CASTRTSGSLFF.

V usage is TRBV2 and J usage is TRBJ2-7; 9 bases match TRBD1. The germline CDR1 and CDR2 sequences are SNHLY and FYNNEI. V trimming: 5 bases; J trimming: 4 bases; junction bases outside the gene matches: 6. The CDR3 extends over 14 amino acids. The CDR3 DNA reads as TGTGCCAGCAGTTCTGGGACAGGGACATACGAGCAGTACTTC. Translation gives CASSSGTGTYEQYF.

The chain combines TRBV5-1 with TRBJ2-2, with TRBD2 matching 11 bases. CDR3 length equals 16 residues. In germline, CDR1 is SGHRS, CDR2 YFSETQ. V lost 4 bases, J lost 7 bases, and 9 bases stayed unmatched. CDR3 sequence (DNA): TGCGCCAGCAGCGAGTCTAGCGGGGGGAGGATCGGGGAGCTGTTTTTT. It is translated as CASSESSGGRIGELFF.

The rearrangement links TRBV7-9 to TRBJ1-1, with D possibly matching TRBD1 (5 bases). The CDR3 extends over 15 amino acids. Trimming removed 7 bases at V and 4 bases at J, with 19 bases between. Germline CDR1 SEHNR, CDR2 FQNEAQ (reference sequence). The CDR3 nucleotides read TGTGCCAGCACCCGGCCTCGACGCCAGGGCACTGAAGCTTTCTTT. Translated: CASTRPRRQGTEAFF.

This sequence joins TRBV4-3 and TRBJ2-7, with D tentatively TRBD2 (5 bases). This CDR3 has 17 amino acids. With 4 bases removed from V and 2 bases from J, the gap between germline ends came to 21 bases. CDR1 is LGHNA, CDR2 YSLEER, per germline. The CDR3 nucleotides read TGCGCCAGCAGCCTTTATTTAGGAAGCGGCCAAACCTACGAGCAGTACTTC. This encodes CASSLYLGSGQTYEQYF.

This chain uses TRBV7-9 with TRBJ1-6, with D hard to call. The germline V gene encodes CDR1 SEHNR and CDR2 FQNEAQ (reference sequence). This CDR3 region has 18 residues. V dropped 0 bases and J dropped 5 bases, with 17 bases sitting between them. The CDR3 coding sequence is TGTGCCAGCAGCTTAGCTAACTACTTAACCGGAGATAATTCACCCCTCCACTTT. Translated, it gives CASSLANYLTGDNSPLHF.

The genes are TRBV7-2 and TRBJ1-1, with a tentative D call TRBD1 (5 bases). CDR1 and CDR2 (germline): SGHTA, FQGNSA. Trimming removed 1 base from V and 2 bases from J, with 11 bases in between. This CDR3 comprises 15 residues. CDR3 sequence: CASSLVGHSNTEAFF. In DNA, the CDR3 is TGTGCCAGCAGCTTAGTAGGACACTCTAACACTGAAGCTTTCTTT.

This clone was seen only a few times. The chain uses TRBV14 and TRBJ1-2, with no clear D. Looked up from germline, CDR1 is SGHDN and CDR2 is FVKESK. The CDR3 contains 15 residues. Trimming stripped 1 base from V and 6 bases from J, with 15 bases between. This CDR3 reads CASSQVEAGSNGYTF. The CDR3 DNA reads TGTGCCAGCAGCCAAGTAGAGGCCGGCAGCAATGGCTACACCTTC.

This sequence joins TRBV18 and TRBJ1-3; the D is unclear. In germline, CDR1 is KGHSH, CDR2 LQKENI. CDR3 length: 16 residues. V lost 2 bases and J 0 bases, leaving 11 bases between the germline ends. This CDR3 is CASSPFTLSSGNTIYF. For the CDR3, the DNA is TGTGCCAGCTCACCATTTACGCTTAGCTCTGGAAACACCATATATTTT. The full variable domain, in which reference TRBV18 and TRBJ1-3 provide the parts outside the CDR3, is NAGVMQNPRHLVRRRGQEARLRCSPMKGHSHVYWYRQLPEEGLKFMVYLQKENIIDESGMPKERFSAEFPKEGPSILRIQQVVRGDSAAYFCASSPFTLSSGNTIYFGEGSWLTVV.